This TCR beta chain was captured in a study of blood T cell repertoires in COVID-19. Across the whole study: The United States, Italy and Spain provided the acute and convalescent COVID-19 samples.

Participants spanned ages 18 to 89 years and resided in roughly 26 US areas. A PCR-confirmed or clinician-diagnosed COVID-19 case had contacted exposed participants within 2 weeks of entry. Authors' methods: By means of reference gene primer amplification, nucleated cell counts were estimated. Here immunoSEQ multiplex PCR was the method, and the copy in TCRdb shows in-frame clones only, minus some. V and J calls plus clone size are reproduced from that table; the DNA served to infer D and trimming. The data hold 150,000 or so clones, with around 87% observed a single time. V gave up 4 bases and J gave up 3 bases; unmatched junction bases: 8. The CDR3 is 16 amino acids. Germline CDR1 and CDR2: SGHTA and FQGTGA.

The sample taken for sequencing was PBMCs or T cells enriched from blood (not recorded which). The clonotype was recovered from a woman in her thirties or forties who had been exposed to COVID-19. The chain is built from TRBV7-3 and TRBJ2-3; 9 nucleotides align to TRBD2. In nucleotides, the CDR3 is TGTGCCAGCAGCTATTTAGCGGGGGCGACGACAGATACGCAGTATTTT. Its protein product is CASSYLAGATTDTQYF.